This paragraph reports one TCR beta chain. The J segment lost 2 bases and the V segment lost 5 bases, leaving 9 bases of the junction unmatched. CDR3 length: 16 residues. Looked up from germline, CDR1 is SEHNR and CDR2 is FQNEAQ (reference sequence). This sample is drawn from a study of blood T cells in healthy people across ages. Background on the study: Template switching recovered approximately one barcoded beta molecule for every two T cells.

Primers used in a second PCR of about 6 to 11 cycles were a sample-barcoded 5' primer and a J-beta primer mix. Through a template-switch adaptor with 12 random nucleotides, each cDNA molecule received a tag. Each single sample gave us at least 2.5 million CDR3-containing paired-end reads. TCRdb reanalysed the 5' RACE reads using MiXCR and keeps one entry per CDR3 protein. The sample has about 1,400,000 distinct CDR3 sequences, roughly 59% seen once. The sample providers were healthy Caucasian people from Russia, aged about 6 to 100. Material: blood. The receptor comes from a man aged 18 to 35 in good health. The gene calls are TRBV7-9 and TRBJ2-3; TRBD1 agrees at 8 bases. The CDR3 is CASSDIRDRFTDTQYF. DNA of the CDR3: TGTGCCAGCAGCGACATCCGGGACAGGTTCACAGATACGCAGTATTTT.